Below are 25 T cell receptor beta chains sequenced from a single sample in a study of blood T cell repertoires in COVID-19 (dated by TCRdb to 2018 to 2021). Receptor libraries were prepared by the immunoSEQ multiplex PCR assay. TCRdb retrieved this table from immuneACCESS and kept in-frame rearrangements only. Not all clones are present; in checked studies, unresolved V genes account for under half, and no reason is known for the remainder. Within this sample are about 220,000 clones, with over 70% of them counted one time only. Clones ranked in the top ten supply roughly 8.2% of the sample. The source material was peripheral blood. The receptors stem from a woman aged 45-65 years with acute or convalescent COVID-19.

This chain uses TRBV3-1 (or the pseudogene TRBV3-2) with TRBJ2-6, with 9 bases fitting TRBD1. Germline V gene sequence: CDR1 LGHDT, CDR2 YNNKEL (reference sequence). The CDR3 is made up of 15 amino acids. With 4 bases clipped from V and 8 bases from J, the junction kept 6 bases outside the gene matches. The CDR3 loop is CASSPGTGRTNVLTF. The DNA for the CDR3 is TGTGCCAGCAGCCCGGGGACAGGGAGGACCAACGTCCTGACTTTC.

The chain joins TRBV9 to TRBJ2-3, with TRBD2 matching 7 bases. This CDR3 spans 14 amino acids. The V gene's germline CDR1 is SGDLS and CDR2 YYNGEE. V trimming: 1 base; J trimming: 3 bases; junction bases outside the gene matches: 2. The CDR3 is CASSVLGGTDTQYF. The CDR3 DNA reads TGTGCCAGCAGCGTATTGGGAGGGACAGATACGCAGTATTTT.

This clone is a singleton in its sample. This chain's CDR3 is CATSDPRRGSNQPQHF. DNA of the CDR3: TGTGCCACCAGTGACCCACGACGGGGGAGCAATCAGCCCCAGCATTTT. The rearrangement links TRBV24-1 to TRBJ1-5, with D maybe TRBD1 (5 bases). V gave up 4 bases and J gave up 1 base, with 13 bases separating them. Germline lookup yields CDR1 KGHDR and CDR2 SFDVKD. This CDR3 is built from 16 residues.

The chain combines TRBV5-1 with TRBJ1-2; perhaps TRBD1 as D (5 bases). The CDR3 extends over 13 amino acids. Trimming took off 0 bases at V and 7 bases at J, with 10 bases between the two ends. CDR1 and CDR2 (germline): SGHRS, YFSETQ. The DNA for the CDR3 is TGCGCCAGCAGCTTGGCCCAGGGCGGTGGCTACACCTTC. This gives the protein CASSLAQGGGYTF.

The chain has TRBV27 and TRBJ1-2; the match to TRBD1 covers 8 bases. After removal of 5 bases from V and 7 bases from J, the junction contained 15 bases not matched to a gene. The germline V gene encodes CDR1 MNHEY and CDR2 SMNVEV (reference sequence). The CDR3 length is 16 residues. The CDR3 DNA reads TGTGCCAGCAGTCCCCTCCGGGACAGGCCGACGGGTGGCTACACCTTC. Its translation: CASSPLRDRPTGGYTF.

The V call is TRBV6-2 or TRBV6-3, the J call TRBJ1-3; D remains unclear. This CDR3 has 16 residues. Germline loops: CDR1 MNHEY, CDR2 SVGEGT. Trimming removed 5 bases from V and 0 bases from J, with 14 bases in between. The CDR3 is CASSVGVFSSGNTIYF. CDR3 bases: TGTGCCAGCAGTGTCGGAGTCTTCAGCTCTGGAAACACCATATATTTT.

The chain combines TRBV2 with TRBJ2-7; tentative D call: TRBD2 (7 bases). V lost 7 bases and J 5 bases, leaving 18 bases between the germline ends. CDR1 and CDR2 from the germline V gene are SNHLY and FYNNEI. The CDR3 spans 14 residues. The CDR3: CASKIGGAQNEQYF. The CDR3 DNA follows: TGTGCCAGCAAGATTGGGGGGGCGCAAAACGAGCAGTACTTC. Based on the CDR3 plus reference TRBV2 and TRBJ2-7, the full variable domain is EPEVTQTPSHQVTQMGQEVILRCVPISNHLYFYWYRQILGQKVEFLVSFYNNEISEKSEIFDDQFSVERPDGSNFTLKIRSTKLEDSAMYFCASKIGGAQNEQYFGPGTRLTVT.

V and J are TRBV11-1 and TRBJ2-1; TRBD2 is a possible D gene (6 bases). From germline, CDR1 is SGHAT and CDR2 FQDESV (reference sequence). The V gene lost 5 bases and the J gene lost 8 bases, with 19 bases spanning the gap. The CDR3 is 15 residues long. The CDR3 nucleotides are TGTGCCAGCAGCCCCGGGCCGGGAGCTACCGATGAGCAGTTCTTC. Amino acid sequence: CASSPGPGATDEQFF.

The chain links TRBV7-3 to TRBJ2-5; no definite D call. V was cut by 11 bases and J by 5 bases, with 15 bases left in between. The length of the CDR3 is 12 residues. CDR1 and CDR2 from the germline V gene are SGHTA and FQGTGA. Here the CDR3 DNA reads TGTGCCTGCGATGTTGGTGCCGAGACCCAGTACTTC. Translating gives CACDVGAETQYF.

Written as DNA, the CDR3 is TGCAGTGCTACAGGGGGCTATGGCTACACCTTC. Its protein product is CSATGGYGYTF. The chain carries TRBV20-1 and TRBJ1-2; 7 bases are shared with TRBD1. CDR1 is DFQATT and CDR2 is SNEGSKA in the germline V gene (reference sequence). Trimming cost V 4 bases and J 4 bases; bases outside gene matches: 0. The CDR3 consists of 11 residues.

This clone was found a few times. The chain is built from TRBV2 and TRBJ1-5, with a possible D match to TRBD1 (6 bases). This CDR3 has 13 residues. Trimming pared 5 bases from V and 5 bases from J, leaving 10 bases between. In germline, CDR1 is SNHLY, CDR2 FYNNEI. The CDR3, as DNA: TGTGCCAGCAGTCGCACAGGGTATCAGCCCCAGCATTTT. It is translated as CASSRTGYQPQHF.

The V call is TRBV18, the J call TRBJ2-3; 7 bases are shared with TRBD2. Germline CDR1 KGHSH, CDR2 LQKENI. The CDR3 spans 17 residues. Losses at the gene ends were 2 bases for V and 3 bases for J; bases not matched to a gene: 11. CDR3 region: CASSPARGSVLTDTQYF. The CDR3 DNA follows: TGTGCCAGCTCACCAGCGCGCGGGAGCGTGTTGACAGATACGCAGTATTTT.

In the case of this clone: At one end, the junction sequence differs from germline, possibly due to a read error. The genes are TRBV6-5 and TRBJ1-5, with no clear D. The CDR3 runs 14 residues. Germline V gene lookup returns CDR1 MNHEY and CDR2 SVGAGI. CDR3 nucleotide sequence: TGTGCCAGCGGCCTCGGCGGTAGCCATCAGCCCCAGCATTTT. Amino acid sequence: CASGLGGSHQPQHF.

CDR3 nucleotides: TGCGCCAGCAGCTCCACAGGGGTGGACTCTGGAAACACCATATATTTT. Translation: CASSSTGVDSGNTIYF. The chain carries TRBV5-1 and TRBJ1-3; 7 nucleotides agree with TRBD1. Trimming cost V 3 bases and J 0 bases; bases outside gene matches: 6. The CDR3 is 16 amino acids. Germline CDR1 is SGHRS and CDR2 is YFSETQ. The entire variable domain, with the rest obtained from reference TRBV5-1 and TRBJ1-3, is as follows: KAGVTQTPRYLIKTRGQQVTLSCSPISGHRSVSWYQQTPGQGLQFLFEYFSETQRNKGNFPGRFSGRQFSNSRSEMNVSTLELGDSALYLCASSSTGVDSGNTIYFGEGSWLTVV.

In this sample, this clone turned up once. The chain carries TRBV18 and TRBJ2-1; TRBD2 matches 10 bases. Germline CDR1 reads KGHSH; CDR2 reads LQKENI. After removal of 3 bases from V and 0 bases from J, the junction contained 5 bases not matched to a gene. The CDR3 extends over 17 amino acids. The CDR3 region is CASSPRASGSSYNEQFF. CDR3 in DNA: TGTGCCAGCTCACCGCGGGCTAGCGGGAGCTCCTACAATGAGCAGTTCTTC.

The chain carries TRBV3-1 (or the pseudogene TRBV3-2) and TRBJ1-1, with D tentatively TRBD1 (5 bases). CDR3 size: 14 residues. Germline assignment: CDR1 LGHDT and CDR2 YNNKEL (reference sequence). Trimming removed 1 base from V and 7 bases from J, with 13 bases in between. CDR3 nucleotide sequence: TGTGCCAGCAGCCAAGGATGGACAAAAGATGAAGCTTTCTTT. It yields the protein CASSQGWTKDEAFF.

This rearrangement joins TRBV3-1 (or the pseudogene TRBV3-2) to TRBJ2-1; 7 positions agree with TRBD2. Trimming at V came to 2 bases and at J to 8 bases, leaving 6 bases not matched to a gene. CDR1 and CDR2 (germline): LGHDT, YNNKEL (reference sequence). The CDR3 has 14 residues. The CDR3 coding sequence is TGTGCCAGCAGCCAAAGCACCCGGGAGGATGAGCAGTTCTTC. Protein: CASSQSTREDEQFF.

This clone was seen a few times. V gene TRBV13 combines with J gene TRBJ1-1, with TRBD1 identical over 7 bases. There are 14 residues in the CDR3. The germline V gene has CDR1 PRHDT and CDR2 FYEKMQ (reference sequence). The ends lost 5 bases at V and 1 base at J; junction bases unmatched: 4. CDR3 sequence reads: CASSQGGGNTEAFF. CDR3 bases: TGTGCCAGCAGCCAGGGGGGCGGGAACACTGAAGCTTTCTTT.

The rearrangement uses TRBV7-2 and TRBJ2-4; 7 bases are shared with TRBD2. V trimming: 1 base; J trimming: 5 bases; junction bases outside the gene matches: 5. CDR3 length equals 15 residues. The germline V gene has CDR1 SGHTA and CDR2 FQGNSA. The CDR3 region has the DNA TGTGCCAGCAGCTTAGAGGGCCTAGCGGAAAACATTCAGTACTTC. Its translation: CASSLEGLAENIQYF.

This chain joins TRBV28 and TRBJ1-4, with 8 bases fitting TRBD1. Trimming took 3 bases from V and 0 from J; bases not matched to a gene: 9. CDR1 MDHEN and CDR2 SYDVKM come from the germline V gene. CDR3 length: 18 amino acids. The CDR3 DNA follows: TGTGCCAGCAGTTTCGTCCGGGGACAGGTGGCAACTAATGAAAAACTGTTTTTT. This sequence encodes CASSFVRGQVATNEKLFF.

V and J are TRBV7-2 and TRBJ2-7; 8 bases are shared with TRBD1. Trimming took 3 bases from V and 1 from J; bases not matched to a gene: 5. CDR1 and CDR2 (germline): SGHTA, FQGNSA. The CDR3 sequence is 15 residues long. Written as DNA, the CDR3 is TGTGCCAGCAGCTTTGACAGGGGAGGATCCTACGAGCAGTACTTC. Its translation: CASSFDRGGSYEQYF.

The chain employs TRBV7-2 and TRBJ2-2; 8 bases align to TRBD2. The CDR3 extends over 14 amino acids. Losses at the gene ends were 5 bases for V and 6 bases for J; bases not matched to a gene: 5. The V gene's germline CDR1 is SGHTA and CDR2 FQGNSA. DNA of the CDR3: TGTGCCAGCAGCAACCGCGGGGGGTCCGGGGAGCTGTTTTTT. Its translation is CASSNRGGSGELFF.

In its sample, this clone was seen a few times. J is TRBJ2-2 and V is TRBV5-1, with 8 bases aligning to TRBD2. CDR3 length: 17 residues. Trimming removed 0 bases from V and 2 bases from J; junction bases left unmatched: 6. CDR1 is SGHRS and CDR2 is YFSETQ in the germline V gene. CDR3 loop: CASSLEPGLGNTGELFF. The CDR3, as DNA: TGCGCCAGCAGCTTGGAACCGGGACTAGGCAACACCGGGGAGCTGTTTTTT.

The chain carries TRBV6-5 and TRBJ2-3; no definite D call. This CDR3 has 12 amino acids. Trimming removed 4 bases at V and 4 bases at J, with 6 bases between. CDR1 is MNHEY, CDR2 SVGAGI, per germline. The CDR3 is CASSSVADTQYF. DNA of the CDR3: TGTGCCAGCAGTTCGGTGGCAGATACGCAGTATTTT.

The CDR3: CASSFLAGSYNEQFF. CDR3 DNA sequence: TGCGCCAGCAGCTTTCTAGCGGGCTCCTACAATGAGCAGTTCTTC. The chain recombines TRBV5-1 with TRBJ2-1, with 8 positions matching TRBD2. Trimming at V came to 2 bases and at J to 0 bases, leaving 1 base not matched to a gene. Per the germline V gene, CDR1 is SGHRS and CDR2 is YFSETQ. The CDR3 sequence is 15 residues long.